The sample holds a few counts of the clone carrying this T cell receptor beta chain. Its matching antigen is unknown. The entry originates in a study of T cells in Graves' hyperthyroidism and ophthalmopathy. If no ophthalmopathy progression occurred within 18 months, Graves' hyperthyroidism was stable. The patients, who ranged from 18 to 65 in age, presented with newly diagnosed hyperthyroidism lasting under 2 months. Lactation, pregnancy, other autoimmune disease or uncontrolled infection led to exclusion of patients. This CDR3 has 18 residues. Germline values: CDR1 MDHEN, CDR2 SYDVKM. The V and J ends lost 3 bases and 3 bases, in that order; junction bases with no gene match: 8. General observations from the study: Ophthalmopathy and stable hyperthyroidism were told apart by a 13 V-J model.

TCR beta CDR3 regions were amplified from RNA transcripts. The TCR CDR3 was amplified in a first-round RT-PCR using the HTBI primer set. TCRdb processed the multiplex PCR reads anew with MiXCR; each CDR3 protein has one entry. Altogether 550,000 to 600,000 distinct CDR3 sequences are present, 16% being singletons, with the ten largest covering roughly 18%. This receptor was taken from a woman aged 18 to 35 with Graves' hyperthyroidism. Sequenced sample: blood. The rearrangement joins TRBV28 to TRBJ2-3; 14 bases fit TRBD2. CDR3 region: CASSFPGTSGSPTDTQYF. In DNA, the CDR3 is TGTGCCAGCAGTTTCCCCGGGACTAGCGGGAGTCCAACAGATACGCAGTATTTT.